This TCR beta chain was identified during a study of T-cell memory formation after mild COVID-19. About the research overall: Largely, the TCR clusters proved donor specific. Findings of the study overall: A second wave expanding day 15 to 37 was CD4+-biased; contracting clones were balanced. Chiefly within CM and EM were the contracting CD4+ clones; CD8+ ones were within EMRA.

It was 5'RACE with constant-segment primers that produced the TCR alpha and TCR beta cDNA libraries, which carried sample barcodes and UMIs. TCRdb reprocessed the 5' RACE reads via MiXCR and lists one record per CDR3 protein. The table records 280,000 or so distinct CDR3 sequences, more than 15% of them present only once. Germline V gene data show CDR1 as LGHDT and CDR2 as YNNKEL (reference sequence). CDR3 length: 12 amino acids. V lost 1 base and J 15 bases, leaving 13 bases between the germline ends. A remark on this clonotype: The antigen remains unidentified.

The sequenced sample was PBMCs or a T cell subset sorted from them (not recorded which). This receptor was identified in a man aged 18 to 30 who had mild COVID-19 (a few samples of this study predate the infection). Cell type and time point are not known. The rearrangement joins TRBV3-1 to TRBJ2-1; D gene unclear. The CDR3 is CASSQVSLPLFF. In DNA, the CDR3 is TGTGCCAGCAGCCAAGTATCCCTCCCGTTGTTCTTC.